Listed here are 24 T cell receptor beta chains from one sample, sequenced in a study of T cell responses to AZD1222 COVID-19 vaccine. The repertoire was sequenced with immunoSEQ multiplex PCR; TCRdb's copy has only in-frame clones and lacks some. The table includes around 120,000 clones, around 92% detected once. The input for sequencing was peripheral blood, taken 28 days after the second AZD1222 dose. The source is an adult who received the AZD1222 COVID-19 vaccine.

In its sample, this clone was seen once. The chain couples TRBV28 to TRBJ2-1; D remains unclear. The CDR3 is made up of 17 amino acids. Trimming shortened V by 8 bases and J by 0 bases, and 20 bases separated the two germline ends. Germline CDR1 and CDR2: MDHEN and SYDVKM. CDR3 in amino acids: CASRETRSRSSYNEQFF. In DNA form, the CDR3 reads TGTGCCAGCCGCGAAACCCGTTCTAGAAGCTCCTACAATGAGCAGTTCTTC.

The chain couples TRBV28 to TRBJ2-2; the match to TRBD1 covers 10 bases. The V gene's germline CDR1 is MDHEN and CDR2 SYDVKM. The trim removed 6 bases at V and 6 bases at J, leaving 13 bases unmatched. The CDR3 has 17 amino acids. The chain's CDR3 is CASRSGTGVIRSGELFF. The DNA of the CDR3 is TGTGCCAGCAGGTCCGGGACAGGGGTGATTCGCTCCGGGGAGCTGTTTTTT.

V gene TRBV5-1 combines with J gene TRBJ2-3; D not resolved. The CDR3 extends over 16 amino acids. Germline CDR1 reads SGHRS; CDR2 reads YFSETQ. Trimming removed 5 bases from V and 0 bases from J, with 16 bases in between. The chain's CDR3 is CASRSAPGRSTDTQYF. The CDR3 DNA follows: TGCGCCAGCAGATCCGCCCCAGGAAGAAGCACAGATACGCAGTATTTT.

This clone occurred once. The chain employs TRBV19 and TRBJ1-2; 7 positions match TRBD1. Trimming at V came to 7 bases and at J to 8 bases, leaving 7 bases not matched to a gene. The CDR3 is made up of 12 amino acids. The germline gives CDR1 LNHDA, CDR2 SQIVND (reference sequence). CDR3: CASMGQSEGYTF. The CDR3 nucleotides are TGTGCCAGTATGGGACAGAGCGAGGGCTACACCTTC. Supplemented by reference TRBV19 and TRBJ1-2, the full variable domain reads DGGITQSPKYLFRKEGQNVTLSCEQNLNHDAMYWYRQDPGQGLRLIYYSQIVNDFQKGDIAEGYSVSREKKESFPLTVTSAQKNPTAFYLCASMGQSEGYTFGSGTRLTVV.

This chain joins TRBV7-6 and TRBJ2-5, with 9 positions matching TRBD1. CDR1 is SGHVS, CDR2 FNYEAQ, per germline. J lost 2 bases, V lost 5 bases, and 6 bases had no gene match. The length of the CDR3 is 15 residues. CDR3 DNA: TGTGCCAGCAGCGGGCTCGGGACAGGGCAAGAGACCCAGTACTTC. Translation: CASSGLGTGQETQYF.

The genes are TRBV19 and TRBJ2-2, with TRBD1 matching over 9 bases. Germline values: CDR1 LNHDA, CDR2 SQIVND (reference sequence). CDR3 length: 17 residues. Germline trimming cut 4 bases from V and 3 bases from J; bases unmatched to any gene: 9. The CDR3 loop is CASSKRTGGGYTGELFF. CDR3 bases: TGTGCCAGTAGTAAACGTACAGGGGGCGGATACACCGGGGAGCTGTTTTTT.

CDR3 residues: CASSMTGGGNQPQHF. The CDR3 region has the DNA TGTGCCAGTAGTATGACAGGGGGCGGCAATCAGCCCCAGCATTTT. The chain joins TRBV19 to TRBJ1-5; 10 nucleotides align to TRBD1. CDR3 size: 15 residues. V was clipped by 3 bases and J by 2 bases; unmatched bases: 1. The germline V gene has CDR1 LNHDA and CDR2 SQIVND (reference sequence).

The CDR3 DNA sequence: TGTGCCAGCAGCCAAGATGGCCAGGTCCATGGCTACACCTTC. Translated, it gives CASSQDGQVHGYTF. J is TRBJ1-2 and V is TRBV3-1 (or the pseudogene TRBV3-2), with D unclear. V lost 0 bases to trimming and J lost 6 bases, with 11 bases between them. The germline V gene encodes CDR1 LGHDT and CDR2 YNNKEL (reference sequence). This CDR3 contains 14 residues.

The CDR3 DNA sequence: TGTGCCAGCAGCTTGGACAGGCAGAGCTCCTATAATTCACCCCTCCACTTT. Its protein product is CASSLDRQSSYNSPLHF. This chain uses TRBV5-4 with TRBJ1-6, with a tentative D call TRBD1 (5 bases). The V end lost 0 bases, the J end lost 0 bases, and 10 bases lay between the germline ends. This CDR3 has 17 amino acids. In germline, CDR1 is SGHNT, CDR2 YYREEE (reference sequence).

V gene TRBV7-9 combines with J gene TRBJ2-3, with D perhaps TRBD1 (5 bases). Trimming cost V 5 bases and J 5 bases, with 23 bases left between them. In germline, CDR1 is SEHNR, CDR2 FQNEAQ (reference sequence). The length of the CDR3 is 17 residues. CDR3 amino acids: CASSPRVDPQGRDTQYF. In nucleotides, the CDR3 is TGTGCCAGCAGCCCCCGGGTGGACCCTCAGGGTAGAGATACGCAGTATTTT.

The rearrangement uses TRBV27 and TRBJ2-1; D is unresolved. CDR1 MNHEY and CDR2 SMNVEV come from the germline V gene (reference sequence). V lost 7 bases and J lost 6, with 13 bases in between. CDR3 size: 13 residues. This CDR3 reads CASTPGSSNEQFF. The CDR3 region has the DNA TGTGCCAGCACCCCCGGAAGCTCCAATGAGCAGTTCTTC.

The chain links TRBV5-1 to TRBJ1-3; D is perhaps TRBD1 (6 bases). The germline V gene encodes CDR1 SGHRS and CDR2 YFSETQ. With 4 bases removed from V and 0 bases from J, the gap between germline ends came to 14 bases. The CDR3 has 16 amino acids. The CDR3 protein is CASSPYGGFSGNTIYF. The CDR3 DNA reads TGCGCCAGCAGCCCTTATGGGGGCTTCTCTGGAAACACCATATATTTT.

The gene calls are TRBV10-3 and TRBJ1-5; D not resolved. The CDR3 spans 15 residues. Trimming removed 6 bases from V and 3 bases from J, with 15 bases in between. Germline assignment: CDR1 ENHRY and CDR2 SYGVKD. DNA for the CDR3: TGTGCCATCAGCGAGATAAACATGATCAATCAGCCCCAGCATTTT. It is translated as CAISEINMINQPQHF.

J is TRBJ1-6 and V is TRBV27; D remains ambiguous. Germline V gene lookup returns CDR1 MNHEY and CDR2 SMNVEV (reference sequence). V lost 2 bases and J 10 bases, leaving 9 bases between the germline ends. The CDR3 is 13 amino acids. The CDR3 spells CASSLTSGSPLHF. The CDR3 DNA reads as TGTGCCAGCAGTTTAACGTCTGGATCACCCCTCCACTTT.

V is TRBV28 and J is TRBJ1-1; D is unresolved. The CDR3 length is 13 residues. V was shortened by 7 bases and J by 2 bases, with 11 bases between the two germline ends. CDR1 MDHEN and CDR2 SYDVKM come from the germline V gene. The CDR3 nucleotides read TGTGCCAGCACCCTTTATACCAACACTGAAGCTTTCTTT. Its translation: CASTLYTNTEAFF.

The rearrangement joins TRBV6-6 to TRBJ1-2; the D is unclear. Trimming left V 0 bases short and J 6 bases short, with 11 bases between. Looked up from germline, CDR1 is MNHNY and CDR2 is SVGAGI (reference sequence). This CDR3 region has 14 residues. The CDR3 is CASSYSDQPDGYTF. CDR3 DNA sequence: TGTGCCAGCAGTTACTCGGATCAGCCTGATGGCTACACCTTC.

This clone was seen a handful of times. The DNA of the CDR3 is TGTGCCAGCAGCCGAGGGGAAGACTACGAGCAGTACTTC. Its protein product is CASSRGEDYEQYF. The genes are TRBV2 and TRBJ2-7, with D perhaps TRBD1 or TRBD2 (5 bases each). The V end lost 6 bases, the J end lost 3 bases, and 12 bases lay between the germline ends. Germline assignment: CDR1 SNHLY and CDR2 FYNNEI. The CDR3 sequence is 13 residues long.

This clone appeared a single time. The chain recombines TRBV12-5 with TRBJ2-3; TRBD1 matches 7 bases. This CDR3 is 15 amino acids long. With V trimmed by 6 bases and J by 4 bases, 10 bases remained unmatched. The germline gives CDR1 LGHNT, CDR2 FRNRAP. CDR3 sequence: CASGSGQQGADTQYF. Here the CDR3 DNA reads TGTGCTAGTGGATCGGGACAGCAGGGGGCAGATACGCAGTATTTT.

The chain carries TRBV5-1 and TRBJ1-1; unclear D gene. Trimming took 0 bases from V and 5 from J, leaving 14 bases between them. There are 15 residues in the CDR3. Germline CDR1 and CDR2: SGHRS and YFSETQ. The CDR3: CASSLAAGLRTEAFF. DNA of the CDR3: TGCGCCAGCAGCTTGGCTGCGGGGTTGAGGACTGAAGCTTTCTTT.

V and J are TRBV7-2 and TRBJ2-7; D might be TRBD1 (6 bases). Germline loops: CDR1 SGHTA, CDR2 FQGNSA. Trimming took 5 bases from V and 3 from J, leaving 17 bases between them. This CDR3 comprises 15 residues. The CDR3 loop reads CASSLTRGINYEQYF. As DNA, the CDR3 is TGTGCCAGCAGCCTCACGAGGGGGATTAACTACGAGCAGTACTTC. The whole variable domain, filled in from reference TRBV7-2 and TRBJ2-7, reads GAGVSQSPSNKVTEKGKDVELRCDPISGHTALYWYRQSLGQGLEFLIYFQGNSAPDKSGLPSDRFSAERTGGSVSTLTIQRTQQEDSAVYLCASSLTRGINYEQYFGPGTRLTVT.

This chain connects TRBV7-8 to TRBJ1-3, with 9 bases matching TRBD1. Germline V gene lookup returns CDR1 SGHVS and CDR2 FQNEAQ. CDR3 length: 16 residues. V lost 5 bases to trimming and J lost 2 bases; unmatched junction nucleotides: 7. CDR3 sequence reads: CASSPTRQGAGNTIYF. The CDR3 DNA reads TGTGCCAGCAGCCCCACACGACAGGGGGCTGGAAACACCATATATTTT.

This chain links TRBV15 with TRBJ2-7, with D tentatively TRBD2 (5 bases). The CDR3 covers 12 residues. Germline assignment: CDR1 LNHNV and CDR2 YYDKDF (reference sequence). Trimming pared 5 bases from V and 5 bases from J, leaving 10 bases between. In nucleotides, the CDR3 is TGTGCCACCAGCCCGGGGTATAACGAGCAGTACTTC. It specifies CATSPGYNEQYF. The full variable domain, completed using reference TRBV15 and TRBJ2-7, is DAMVIQNPRYQVTQFGKPVTLSCSQTLNHNVMYWYQQKSSQAPKLLFHYYDKDFNNEADTPDNFQSRRPNTSFCFLDIRSPGLGDTAMYLCATSPGYNEQYFGPGTRLTVT.

CDR3 nucleotides: TGTGCCAGTCTGGGGGGGACAGGTCCGTTTGATGGCTACACCTTC. Protein product: CASLGGTGPFDGYTF. The chain joins TRBV19 to TRBJ1-2; 8 nucleotides align to TRBD1. V gave up 8 bases and J gave up 6 bases; unmatched junction bases: 14. The CDR3 contains 15 residues. Germline lookup yields CDR1 LNHDA and CDR2 SQIVND (reference sequence).

J is TRBJ2-7 and V is TRBV29-1; D remains ambiguous. CDR3 size: 13 residues. V dropped 0 bases and J dropped 6 bases, with 12 bases sitting between them. Germline CDR1 and CDR2: SQVTM and ANQGSEA. As DNA, the CDR3 is TGCAGCGTTGAAGATCCCCAGACTCTCGAGCAGTACTTC. This codes for CSVEDPQTLEQYF.